A single sample gave rise to the 32 T cell receptor beta chains below, sequenced in a study of radiotherapy plus CTLA-4 blockade in lung cancer. Sequencing used immunoSEQ multiplex PCR; TCRdb keeps in-frame clones, though not all of them. This table holds about 87,000 clones, about 87% found once. Sequences were derived from peripheral blood, sampled from a patient treated with radiotherapy plus ipilimumab. The receptors here all came from a human donor with non-small cell lung cancer that progressed on radiotherapy plus ipilimumab.

The V call is TRBV4-3, the J call TRBJ2-2; 9 nucleotides agree with TRBD2. The trim removed 3 bases at V and 0 bases at J, leaving 2 bases unmatched. The length of the CDR3 is 16 residues. CDR1 and CDR2 from the germline V gene are LGHNA and YSLEER. Here the CDR3 reads CASSHVAGANTGELFF. In DNA, the CDR3 is TGCGCCAGCAGCCACGTAGCGGGGGCGAACACCGGGGAGCTGTTTTTT.

This chain connects TRBV18 to TRBJ1-2, with 7 positions matching TRBD1. The ends lost 3 bases at V and 2 bases at J; junction bases unmatched: 3. Germline CDR1 and CDR2: KGHSH and LQKENI. The CDR3 runs 14 residues. CDR3 sequence reads: CASSPGTANYGYTF. In DNA form, the CDR3 reads TGTGCCAGCTCACCGGGGACAGCAAACTATGGCTACACCTTC.

This clone occurred a few times. This chain uses TRBV2 with TRBJ1-1, with D uncertain. Germline V CDR1 and CDR2: SNHLY, FYNNEI. Trimming cost V 8 bases and J 1 base, with 14 bases left between them. The CDR3 is made up of 14 amino acids. The CDR3 sequence: CASRIIQENTEAFF. CDR3 sequence (DNA): TGTGCCAGCCGAATCATTCAGGAGAACACTGAAGCTTTCTTT. Combining the CDR3 with reference TRBV2 and TRBJ1-1 gives the whole variable domain EPEVTQTPSHQVTQMGQEVILRCVPISNHLYFYWYRQILGQKVEFLVSFYNNEISEKSEIFDDQFSVERPDGSNFTLKIRSTKLEDSAMYFCASRIIQENTEAFFGQGTRLTVV.

This chain uses TRBV29-1 with TRBJ2-4; tentatively, D is TRBD2 (5 bases). CDR1 is SQVTM and CDR2 is ANQGSEA in the germline V gene. CDR3 size: 13 residues. V lost 4 bases and J lost 0, with 7 bases in between. The CDR3 region has the DNA TGCAGCGTTGCGGAGGAAGCCAAAAACATTCAGTACTTC. It encodes CSVAEEAKNIQYF.

The V call is TRBV5-1, the J call TRBJ2-3, with D perhaps TRBD2 (5 bases). V dropped 0 bases and J dropped 7 bases, with 9 bases sitting between them. The CDR3 has 13 amino acids. Germline V gene data show CDR1 as SGHRS and CDR2 as YFSETQ. The CDR3 reads CASSLDVGNTQYF. As DNA, the CDR3 is TGCGCCAGCAGCTTGGATGTCGGGAATACGCAGTATTTT.

This chain joins TRBV28 and TRBJ1-3; tentatively, D is TRBD1 (5 bases). Germline CDR1 is MDHEN and CDR2 is SYDVKM. The CDR3 spans 14 residues. V was pared by 8 bases and J by 7 bases, with 18 bases between. The CDR3 sequence is CASQATGGFNTIYF. In nucleotides, the CDR3 is TGTGCCAGCCAGGCCACTGGGGGTTTTAACACCATATATTTT.

This rearrangement joins TRBV2 to TRBJ2-7, with 7 bases that match TRBD1. In germline, CDR1 is SNHLY, CDR2 FYNNEI. V lost 10 bases to trimming and J lost 5 bases; unmatched junction nucleotides: 14. CDR3 size: 14 residues. Here the CDR3 reads CAKATEGGINEQYF. The DNA for the CDR3 is TGTGCCAAAGCGACCGAAGGGGGCATAAACGAGCAGTACTTC.

The chain combines TRBV6-5 with TRBJ1-3, with a weak D call TRBD1 (6 bases). The CDR3 totals 15 residues. The germline V gene encodes CDR1 MNHEY and CDR2 SVGAGI. The V end was cut by 0 bases, the J end by 4 bases, with 10 bases between. The DNA for the CDR3 is TGTGCCAGCAGTTACTCGACAGGCCTAGGAAACACCATATATTTT. Translation gives CASSYSTGLGNTIYF.

The CDR3: CASSTGQGRVLSNQPQHF. CDR3 bases: TGTGCCAGTAGTACCGGACAGGGAAGGGTTTTAAGCAATCAGCCCCAGCATTTT. The V and J genes are TRBV19 and TRBJ1-5, with 8 bases fitting TRBD1. Germline V gene data show CDR1 as LNHDA and CDR2 as SQIVND (reference sequence). V gave up 4 bases and J gave up 1 base; unmatched junction bases: 12. The CDR3 spans 18 residues.

The chain links TRBV28 to TRBJ1-6; D possibly corresponds to TRBD1 (6 bases). V lost 7 bases to trimming and J lost 8 bases, with 9 bases between them. The CDR3 covers 12 residues. The V gene's germline CDR1 is MDHEN and CDR2 SYDVKM. As DNA, the CDR3 is TGTGCCAGCAACTCAGGGGATTCACCCCTCCACTTT. This gives the protein CASNSGDSPLHF.

This chain uses TRBV28 with TRBJ2-7; D is possibly TRBD2 (5 bases). V dropped 8 bases and J dropped 0 bases, with 8 bases sitting between them. Per the germline V gene, CDR1 is MDHEN and CDR2 is SYDVKM. The CDR3 has 12 residues. The CDR3 DNA sequence: TGTGCCAGCCGCCGGGACTCCTACGAGCAGTACTTC. This sequence encodes CASRRDSYEQYF. Together with reference TRBV28 and TRBJ2-7, the CDR3 gives the full variable domain: DVKVTQSSRYLVKRTGEKVFLECVQDMDHENMFWYRQDPGLGLRLIYFSYDVKMKEKGDIPEGYSVSREKKERFSLILESASTNQTSMYLCASRRDSYEQYFGPGTRLTVT.

The chain links TRBV6-5 to TRBJ2-7; D might be TRBD1 (6 bases). Trimming left V 0 bases short and J 2 bases short, with 8 bases between. CDR1 and CDR2 from the germline V gene are MNHEY and SVGAGI. There are 14 residues in the CDR3. In nucleotides, the CDR3 is TGTGCCAGCAGTTACTCGGGGGCCACCTACGAGCAGTACTTC. Protein product: CASSYSGATYEQYF.

The genes are TRBV6-5 and TRBJ1-5; D remains unclear. Trimming stripped 4 bases from V and 1 base from J, with 8 bases between. Looked up from germline, CDR1 is MNHEY and CDR2 is SVGAGI. CDR3 size: 14 residues. The CDR3 DNA is TGTGCCAGCAGTTCTGCCAGAAGCAATCAGCCCCAGCATTTT. This sequence encodes CASSSARSNQPQHF.

Of note for this clone: A junction boundary mismatches the germline segment, possibly from a read error. The chain carries TRBV30 and TRBJ1-2; 7 positions match TRBD1. Germline V gene sequence: CDR1 GTSNPN, CDR2 SVGIG (reference sequence). The CDR3 loop spans 17 amino acids. The CDR3 region has the DNA TGCGCCTGGAGTGTACGCCCCGGGACAGAGGGCTTCTATGGCTACACCTTC. Its protein is CAWSVRPGTEGFYGYTF.

V and J are TRBV28 and TRBJ1-1; TRBD1 matches 8 bases. The V and J ends lost 8 bases and 2 bases, in that order; junction bases with no gene match: 4. The length of the CDR3 is 13 residues. CDR1 and CDR2 (germline): MDHEN, SYDVKM. This chain's CDR3 is CASAGQGNTEAFF. The CDR3 DNA follows: TGTGCCAGCGCCGGACAGGGAAACACTGAAGCTTTCTTT.

This chain connects TRBV7-2 to TRBJ2-5, with TRBD2 identical over 9 bases. The V gene end was trimmed by 0 bases and the J gene end by 5 bases; junction bases not matched to a gene: 4. The CDR3 sequence is 15 residues long. Germline V gene lookup returns CDR1 SGHTA and CDR2 FQGNSA. The DNA of the CDR3 is TGTGCCAGCAGCTTAGCGGCTAGCGGGGTGGAGACCCAGTACTTC. Translated, it gives CASSLAASGVETQYF. Full variable domain (remainder filled in from reference TRBV7-2 and TRBJ2-5): GAGVSQSPSNKVTEKGKDVELRCDPISGHTALYWYRQSLGQGLEFLIYFQGNSAPDKSGLPSDRFSAERTGGSVSTLTIQRTQQEDSAVYLCASSLAASGVETQYFGPGTRLLVL.

J is TRBJ1-1 and V is TRBV6-5; 7 nucleotides align to TRBD1. The CDR3 length is 15 residues. V was clipped by 6 bases and J by 3 bases; unmatched bases: 10. The germline V gene encodes CDR1 MNHEY and CDR2 SVGAGI. CDR3 region: CASSGQAPDDTEAFF. As DNA, the CDR3 is TGTGCCAGCAGCGGACAGGCCCCCGACGACACTGAAGCTTTCTTT.

The chain has TRBV6-5 and TRBJ2-3, with D perhaps TRBD1 (5 bases). Trimming cost V 4 bases and J 2 bases, with 13 bases left between them. Germline assignment: CDR1 MNHEY and CDR2 SVGAGI. The CDR3 totals 15 residues. The CDR3, as DNA: TGTGCCAGCAGTTCGTACAGGCTCCCCACAGATACGCAGTATTTT. Protein product: CASSSYRLPTDTQYF.

J is TRBJ2-2 and V is TRBV5-1, with TRBD2 identical over 13 bases. This CDR3 contains 17 residues. The V gene's germline CDR1 is SGHRS and CDR2 YFSETQ. Trimming cost V 4 bases and J 5 bases; bases outside gene matches: 8. This CDR3 reads CASSRRTSGSPTGELFF. The CDR3 DNA follows: TGCGCCAGCAGCAGAAGGACTAGCGGGAGTCCTACCGGGGAGCTGTTTTTT.

The chain links TRBV4-2 to TRBJ2-7; 9 bases fit TRBD1. Trimming at V came to 0 bases and at J to 7 bases, leaving 7 bases not matched to a gene. CDR1 and CDR2 from the germline V gene are LGHNA and YNFKEQ. This CDR3 comprises 15 residues. The CDR3 is CASSQEPGQGGEQYF. The CDR3 nucleotides read TGTGCCAGCAGCCAAGAGCCGGGACAGGGAGGTGAGCAGTACTTC.

This rearrangement joins TRBV5-6 to TRBJ2-3; 9 nucleotides match TRBD2. CDR1 and CDR2 from the germline V gene are SGHDT and YYEEEE. V was pared by 3 bases and J by 2 bases, with 13 bases of the junction left unmatched. The CDR3 totals 18 residues. The CDR3 reads CASSSLPGREGPTDTQYF. The CDR3 DNA reads TGTGCCAGCAGCTCTTTACCGGGGCGGGAGGGGCCCACAGATACGCAGTATTTT.

The chain links TRBV6-5 to TRBJ1-4; perhaps TRBD1 as D (5 bases). The CDR3 spans 15 residues. Germline lookup yields CDR1 MNHEY and CDR2 SVGAGI. Trimming shortened V by 4 bases and J by 7 bases, and 16 bases separated the two germline ends. CDR3 amino acids: CASSSLGGGSEKLFF. CDR3 DNA sequence: TGTGCCAGCAGTTCCCTTGGGGGGGGAAGTGAAAAACTGTTTTTT.

J is TRBJ2-1 and V is TRBV7-9; TRBD1 might be the D (5 bases). V gave up 5 bases and J gave up 2 bases, with 10 bases separating them. The germline CDR1 and CDR2 sequences are SEHNR and FQNEAQ (reference sequence). This CDR3 region has 14 residues. CDR3 nucleotide sequence: TGTGCCAGCAGCATTACAGGTGCCTACAATGAGCAGTTCTTC. Its protein product is CASSITGAYNEQFF.

The chain uses TRBV7-3 and TRBJ2-1, with 12 positions matching TRBD2. After removal of 5 bases from V and 5 bases from J, the junction contained 10 bases not matched to a gene. The CDR3 is 17 residues long. The germline V gene encodes CDR1 SGHTA and CDR2 FQGTGA. CDR3 amino acids: CASSLTLLAGGDNEQFF. The DNA of the CDR3 is TGTGCCAGCAGCCTTACCCTACTAGCGGGGGGTGACAATGAGCAGTTCTTC. Drawing the rest from reference TRBV7-3 and TRBJ2-1, the complete variable domain is GAGVSQTPSNKVTEKGKYVELRCDPISGHTALYWYRQSLGQGPEFLIYFQGTGAADDSGLPNDRFFAVRPEGSVSTLKIQRTERGDSAVYLCASSLTLLAGGDNEQFFGPGTRLTVL.

J is TRBJ2-1 and V is TRBV9; 11 bases line up with TRBD2. The germline CDR1 and CDR2 sequences are SGDLS and YYNGEE. The CDR3 consists of 15 residues. V lost 4 bases to trimming and J lost 9 bases; unmatched junction nucleotides: 9. The CDR3 region has the DNA TGTGCCAGCAGCCAAACTAGCGGGAGCTTCGGTGAGCAGTTCTTC. As protein: CASSQTSGSFGEQFF.

The chain has TRBV30 and TRBJ2-5, with 13 bases matching TRBD2. J lost 3 bases, V lost 0 bases, and 4 bases had no gene match. Germline loops: CDR1 GTSNPN, CDR2 SVGIG (reference sequence). CDR3 length: 16 residues. The CDR3 reads CAWSVTSGGMKETQYF. In nucleotides, the CDR3 is TGTGCCTGGAGTGTGACTAGCGGGGGGATGAAAGAGACCCAGTACTTC.

Written as DNA, the CDR3 is TGTGCCAGCAGGCGCGGGCCGGGGATGGTCGAGCAGTACTTC. As protein: CASRRGPGMVEQYF. This sequence joins TRBV6-1 and TRBJ2-7, with D maybe TRBD2 (5 bases). The CDR3 is made up of 14 amino acids. V shed 6 bases and J shed 6 bases, with 18 bases lying between them. The germline V gene has CDR1 MNHNS and CDR2 SASEGT.

The V call is TRBV5-1, the J call TRBJ2-2; D perhaps matches TRBD2 (6 bases). CDR3 length equals 14 residues. Trimming stripped 0 bases from V and 4 bases from J, with 7 bases between. The germline CDR1 and CDR2 sequences are SGHRS and YFSETQ. For the CDR3, the DNA is TGCGCCAGCAGCTTGGCGGGGGTCACCGGGGAGCTGTTTTTT. Translating it yields CASSLAGVTGELFF. The full variable domain, rest sourced from reference TRBV5-1 and TRBJ2-2, is KAGVTQTPRYLIKTRGQQVTLSCSPISGHRSVSWYQQTPGQGLQFLFEYFSETQRNKGNFPGRFSGRQFSNSRSEMNVSTLELGDSALYLCASSLAGVTGELFFGEGSRLTVL.

The gene calls are TRBV19 and TRBJ1-1; weak D call: TRBD1 (6 bases). This CDR3 comprises 16 residues. Trimming cost V 0 bases and J 10 bases, with 21 bases left between them. Germline V gene lookup returns CDR1 LNHDA and CDR2 SQIVND (reference sequence). For the CDR3, the DNA is TGTGCCAGTAGTATAGATCGACAGGACAACATATTTGGAGCTTTCTTT. Residues: CASSIDRQDNIFGAFF. Filled out from reference TRBV19 and TRBJ1-1, the complete variable domain reads DGGITQSPKYLFRKEGQNVTLSCEQNLNHDAMYWYRQDPGQGLRLIYYSQIVNDFQKGDIAEGYSVSREKKESFPLTVTSAQKNPTAFYLCASSIDRQDNIFGAFFGQGTRLTVV.

The chain recombines TRBV6-5 with TRBJ1-3, with D hard to call. CDR1 is MNHEY and CDR2 is SVGAGI in the germline V gene. The CDR3 extends over 15 amino acids. Trimming pared 6 bases from V and 0 bases from J, leaving 12 bases between. CDR3 sequence reads: CASSPGVASGNTIYF. For the CDR3, the DNA is TGTGCCAGCAGCCCCGGGGTCGCCTCTGGAAACACCATATATTTT.

CDR3 DNA: TGTGCCAGCAGTTCTGCTCGCCGGACAGGGAACAATCAGCCCCAGCATTTT. Its translation is CASSSARRTGNNQPQHF. The chain couples TRBV28 to TRBJ1-5, with 8 bases lining up with TRBD1. Losses at the gene ends were 4 bases for V and 3 bases for J; bases not matched to a gene: 11. The CDR3 spans 17 residues. Germline V lookup: CDR1 MDHEN, CDR2 SYDVKM. The full variable domain, in which reference TRBV28 and TRBJ1-5 provide the parts outside the CDR3, is DVKVTQSSRYLVKRTGEKVFLECVQDMDHENMFWYRQDPGLGLRLIYFSYDVKMKEKGDIPEGYSVSREKKERFSLILESASTNQTSMYLCASSSARRTGNNQPQHFGDGTRLSIL.

The chain uses TRBV6-6 and TRBJ2-7; 7 bases fit TRBD1. With V trimmed by 2 bases and J by 2 bases, 9 bases remained unmatched. This CDR3 is 16 amino acids long. Per the germline V gene, CDR1 is MNHNY and CDR2 is SVGAGI (reference sequence). In nucleotides, the CDR3 is TGTGCCAGCAGTTACCGTCCACAGGGGACGACCTACGAGCAGTACTTC. Protein sequence: CASSYRPQGTTYEQYF.